What follows are 11 T cell receptor beta chains derived from one specimen sequenced in a study of T cells in Graves' hyperthyroidism and ophthalmopathy. Amplified TCR beta CDR3 regions derived from RNA transcripts. TCR CDR3 underwent first-round RT-PCR with the HTBI primer set. TCRdb reanalysed the multiplex PCR reads using MiXCR and keeps one entry per CDR3 protein. This table holds some 530,000 distinct CDR3 sequences, 22% found once. Sequenced input: blood. Receptor source: a woman aged 65 to 85 with Graves' ophthalmopathy.

This clonotype was detected a few times. This chain joins TRBV20-1 and TRBJ1-1; a weak D match, TRBD1 (6 bases). The CDR3 spans 13 residues. Between the trimmed V and J ends, which lost 3 bases and 5 bases, there was a span of 13 bases. Germline V gene data show CDR1 as DFQATT and CDR2 as SNEGSKA (reference sequence). In nucleotides, the CDR3 is TGCAGTGCTAGTCACAGGGTCCGGACTGAAGCTTTCTTT. It encodes CSASHRVRTEAFF.

The chain links TRBV2 to TRBJ2-5, with TRBD1 identical over 8 bases. The CDR3 has 15 residues. Losses at the gene ends were 4 bases for V and 1 base for J; bases not matched to a gene: 5. CDR1 is SNHLY, CDR2 FYNNEI, per germline. The CDR3 here is CASSAQGAPQETQYF. In DNA form, the CDR3 reads TGTGCCAGCAGTGCTCAGGGGGCGCCCCAAGAGACCCAGTACTTC.

This sequence joins TRBV6-9 and TRBJ1-5; the D is unclear. Trimming pared 4 bases from V and 2 bases from J, leaving 9 bases between. CDR3 length: 14 amino acids. Germline values: CDR1 MNHGY, CDR2 SVAAGI. CDR3 nucleotides: TGTGCCAGCAGTTTCCGGGGTGGCAATCAGCCCCAGCATTTT. Protein sequence: CASSFRGGNQPQHF.

This sequence joins TRBV19 and TRBJ2-1; 10 bases match TRBD2. The CDR3 contains 15 residues. Germline V gene lookup returns CDR1 LNHDA and CDR2 SQIVND (reference sequence). V lost 6 bases and J lost 9; bases outside the gene matches: 11. CDR3 in DNA: TGTGCCAGTAGACCTTTACTAGCGGGACAGTTTGAGCAGTTCTTC. The encoded protein is CASRPLLAGQFEQFF.

This clonotype was counted between two and nine times. CDR3 sequence reads: CASRPTKNSNQPQHF. CDR3 bases: TGTGCCAGCAGGCCGACTAAGAATAGCAATCAGCCCCAGCATTTT. The V gene is TRBV6-1, the J gene TRBJ1-5; D is unresolved. The length of the CDR3 is 15 residues. The ends were cut back, 6 bases at V and 0 bases at J, with 12 bases in the middle. The germline gives CDR1 MNHNS, CDR2 SASEGT.

This clonotype was counted only a few times. The rearrangement uses TRBV20-1 and TRBJ2-1; tentatively, D is TRBD2 (6 bases). This CDR3 has 15 residues. Per germline, CDR1 DFQATT and CDR2 SNEGSKA (reference sequence). Trimming cost V 0 bases and J 1 base, with 10 bases left between them. CDR3 loop: CSARESLASYNEQFF. The CDR3 DNA is TGCAGTGCTAGAGAAAGTCTAGCGTCCTACAATGAGCAGTTCTTC.

The gene calls are TRBV6-1 and TRBJ2-1, with D unresolved. Germline CDR1 is MNHNS and CDR2 is SASEGT. Trimming took off 5 bases at V and 9 bases at J, with 14 bases between the two ends. The CDR3 has 13 residues. Here the CDR3 reads CASSPTAWGEQFF. In DNA, the CDR3 is TGTGCCAGCAGTCCGACTGCCTGGGGTGAGCAGTTCTTC.

The chain has TRBV25-1 and TRBJ2-1, with unresolved D. The length of the CDR3 is 15 residues. CDR1 is MGHDK, CDR2 SYGVNS, per germline. Trimming shortened V by 4 bases and J by 0 bases, and 10 bases separated the two germline ends. The CDR3 nucleotides read TGTGCCAGCAGTGTTAGTGATACCTCCTACAATGAGCAGTTCTTC. Amino acids: CASSVSDTSYNEQFF.

A few counts support this clonotype. The CDR3 DNA reads TGTGCCAGCAGTACGTGGAATCCACCTAACTATGGCTACACCTTC. The encoded protein is CASSTWNPPNYGYTF. The chain recombines TRBV7-2 with TRBJ1-2, with no clear D. CDR3 length: 15 residues. CDR1 and CDR2 from the germline V gene are SGHTA and FQGNSA. V lost 6 bases, J lost 0 bases, and 14 bases lay in between.

This clonotype came up a few times. The rearrangement uses TRBV2 and TRBJ1-2; 7 bases map to TRBD1. Per the germline V gene, CDR1 is SNHLY and CDR2 is FYNNEI. J was trimmed by 6 bases and V by 5 bases; bases with no gene match: 9. This CDR3 comprises 14 residues. In DNA form, the CDR3 reads TGTGCCAGCAGTCAGACAGGGCTGGGTGATGGCTACACCTTC. This encodes CASSQTGLGDGYTF.

For this clonotype: A much larger clone sits a single nucleotide away, making a read error possible. The V gene is TRBV12-3 or TRBV12-4, the J gene TRBJ2-7; no clear D. The V end lost 5 bases, the J end lost 0 bases, and 17 bases lay between the germline ends. The CDR3 runs 16 residues. The CDR3 loop is CASSAGDTAASYEQYF. CDR3 coding DNA: TGTGCCAGCAGTGCTGGTGACACGGCAGCCTCCTACGAGCAGTACTTC.